This TCR beta chain was profiled in a study of shared clonotypes between healthy human individuals. Generated by immunoSEQ multiplex PCR, the TCRdb table keeps only in-frame clones and is missing some. The data hold about 710,000 clones, with about two thirds observed a single time. The germline CDR1 and CDR2 sequences are KGHSH and LQKENI. Trimming removed 3 bases from V and 0 bases from J, with 10 bases in between. The CDR3 spans 15 residues. Concerning this clone: The identical CDR3 is also encoded by other nucleotide sequences in the sample.

Sequenced: memory CD4+ T cells sorted from blood. As for subset: CD45RA-negative fraction. The chain employs TRBV18 and TRBJ2-3; tentatively, D is TRBD1 (5 bases). The clonotype was recovered from a woman under 40 in good health. The CDR3 DNA reads TGTGCCAGCTCACCGCCGACAGTAAGCACAGATACGCAGTATTTT. It codes for CASSPPTVSTDTQYF.